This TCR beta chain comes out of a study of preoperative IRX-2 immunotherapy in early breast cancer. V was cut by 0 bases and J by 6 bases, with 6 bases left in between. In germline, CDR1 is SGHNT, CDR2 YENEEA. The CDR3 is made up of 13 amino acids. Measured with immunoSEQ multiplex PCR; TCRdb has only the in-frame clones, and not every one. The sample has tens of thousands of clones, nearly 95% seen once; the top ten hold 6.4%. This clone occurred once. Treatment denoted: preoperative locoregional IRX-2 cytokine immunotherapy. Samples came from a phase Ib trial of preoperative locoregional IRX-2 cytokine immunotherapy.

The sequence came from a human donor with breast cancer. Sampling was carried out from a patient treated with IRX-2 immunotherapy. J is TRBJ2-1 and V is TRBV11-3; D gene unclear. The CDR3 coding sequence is TGTGCCAGCAGCTTAGACGAGGTCAATGAGCAGTTCTTC. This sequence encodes CASSLDEVNEQFF.